This T cell receptor beta chain was documented in a study of T cells in Graves' hyperthyroidism and ophthalmopathy. Criteria for exclusion of patients were uncontrolled infection, other autoimmune disease, pregnancy or lactation. Over 9 ml of fresh peripheral blood supplied the PBMCs. RNA transcripts provided the source from which TCR beta CDR3 regions were amplified. Initially, a first-round RT-PCR of the TCR CDR3 employed the HTBI primer set. TCRdb re-analysed the multiplex PCR reads in MiXCR, keeping a single row per CDR3 protein. Altogether hundreds of thousands of distinct CDR3 sequences are present, less than 25% being singletons, with the ten largest covering approximately 10%. The germline gives CDR1 KGHSH, CDR2 LQKENI. V was pared by 1 base and J by 1 base, with 10 bases between. The CDR3 totals 15 residues. This clonotype has just a few counts. Its antigen is currently unknown. Study-level points and caveats: Expanded thyroid clonotypes (above 0.001) were mostly also found in blood. A 13 V-J signature model discriminated ophthalmopathy versus stable hyperthyroidism.

The origin of this receptor is a woman aged 30 to 39 with Graves' ophthalmopathy. Material for sequencing was blood. The rearrangement links TRBV18 to TRBJ1-1, with D maybe TRBD1 (6 bases). For the CDR3, the DNA is TGTGCCAGCTCACCACTCTCCAGGGGGAACACTGAAGCTTTCTTT. It codes for CASSPLSRGNTEAFF.